Listed here are 6 T cell receptor beta chains from one sample, sequenced in a study of shared clonotypes between healthy human individuals. CD45RO-negative, CCR7-positively selected cells formed the naive CD8 fraction, excluding terminally differentiated effector memory CD45RA+ cells. Clones were sequenced by immunoSEQ multiplex PCR, and TCRdb holds only the in-frame ones, with some missing. There are about 2 million clones in the sample; approximately 94% occur only once, and less than 1.5% lies in the top ten. The sequenced sample consisted of naive CD8+ T cells sorted from blood. The source is a young man in good health.

This clone was counted once. The V and J genes are TRBV2 and TRBJ2-1, with no clear D. V was trimmed by 4 bases and J by 5 bases, leaving 12 bases between them. Germline lookup yields CDR1 SNHLY and CDR2 FYNNEI. The CDR3 covers 14 residues. In DNA, the CDR3 is TGTGCCAGCAGTGGTGAGGAGCCGAACAATGAGCAGTTCTTC. Residues: CASSGEEPNNEQFF.

The chain couples TRBV9 to TRBJ2-1; 15 bases match TRBD2. V shed 4 bases, J shed 2 bases, and the junction held 7 bases outside the gene matches. CDR1 is SGDLS, CDR2 YYNGEE, per germline. The CDR3 is 18 amino acids. The CDR3, as DNA: TGTGCCAGCAGCCCTCGGACTAGCGGGGGGGCCACCTACAATGAGCAGTTCTTC. It is translated as CASSPRTSGGATYNEQFF.

The sample holds one count of this clone. This chain links TRBV27 with TRBJ2-7; D may be TRBD1 or TRBD2 (5 bases each). Germline lookup yields CDR1 MNHEY and CDR2 SMNVEV (reference sequence). This CDR3 region has 13 residues. V lost 6 bases to trimming and J lost 5 bases, with 14 bases between them. The CDR3 sequence: CASRVGGSNEQYF. The DNA of the CDR3 is TGTGCCAGCAGAGTTGGGGGTTCCAACGAGCAGTACTTC.

This chain joins TRBV29-1 and TRBJ1-2; possible D gene TRBD1, 6 bases. The CDR3 contains 13 residues. With 7 bases removed from V and 4 bases from J, the gap between germline ends came to 16 bases. CDR1 is SQVTM and CDR2 is ANQGSEA in the germline V gene. For the CDR3, the DNA is TGCAGCGCCCTCGGGGGGCTTAGCTATGGCTACACCTTC. Amino acids: CSALGGLSYGYTF.

The chain uses TRBV13 and TRBJ1-6; the D is unclear. The CDR3 has 14 amino acids. CDR1 PRHDT and CDR2 FYEKMQ come from the germline V gene (reference sequence). V gave up 0 bases and J gave up 7 bases, with 7 bases separating them. CDR3 sequence (DNA): TGTGCCAGCAGCTTAGGCCCCATGAATTCACCCCTCCACTTT. This translates into CASSLGPMNSPLHF.

The rearrangement links TRBV7-9 to TRBJ2-7; D remains ambiguous. From germline, CDR1 is SEHNR and CDR2 FQNEAQ (reference sequence). This CDR3 contains 14 residues. V lost 5 bases and J lost 3, with 14 bases in between. The CDR3 loop is CASSHTVLLYEQYF. CDR3 in DNA: TGTGCCAGCAGCCATACCGTGTTGCTCTACGAGCAGTACTTC.